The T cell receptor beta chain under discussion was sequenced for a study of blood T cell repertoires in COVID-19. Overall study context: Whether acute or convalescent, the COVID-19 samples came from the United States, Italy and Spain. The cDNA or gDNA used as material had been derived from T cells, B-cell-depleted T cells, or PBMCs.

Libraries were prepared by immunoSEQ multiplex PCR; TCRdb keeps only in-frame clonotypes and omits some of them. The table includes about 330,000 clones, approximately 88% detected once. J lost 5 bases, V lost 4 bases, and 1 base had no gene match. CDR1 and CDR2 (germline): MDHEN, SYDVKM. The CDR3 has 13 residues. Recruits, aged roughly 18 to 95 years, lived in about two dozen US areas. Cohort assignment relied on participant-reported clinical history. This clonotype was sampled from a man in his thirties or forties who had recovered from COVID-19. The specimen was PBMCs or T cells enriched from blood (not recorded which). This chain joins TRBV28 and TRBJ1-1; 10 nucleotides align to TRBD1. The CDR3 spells CASSWTGGTEAFF. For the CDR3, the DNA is TGTGCCAGCAGTTGGACAGGGGGGACTGAAGCTTTCTTT.